A single sample is the source of the 30 T cell receptor beta chains below, sequenced in a study of shared clonotypes between healthy human individuals. Assay used: immunoSEQ multiplex PCR; TCRdb lists only in-frame clones, some missing. The table records about 2,100,000 clones, about 93% of them present only once. CD8 cells regarded as naive lacked CD45RO, were positively chosen for CCR7, and omitted terminally differentiated effector memory CD45RA+ cells. The sequenced sample was naive CD8+ T cells from PBMCs. The receptors were sampled from a young man in good health. Some clones in this sample may be carry-over from other donors' samples.

About this clone itself: Distinct nucleotide sequences in the sample also encode this CDR3. The rearrangement links TRBV15 to TRBJ2-5, with D unclear. The germline V gene encodes CDR1 LNHNV and CDR2 YYDKDF (reference sequence). V lost 4 bases and J 5 bases, leaving 8 bases between the germline ends. This CDR3 spans 12 amino acids. CDR3: CATSNVGETQYF. The DNA for the CDR3 is TGTGCCACCAGCAACGTCGGGGAGACCCAGTACTTC.

This rearrangement joins TRBV5-4 to TRBJ2-1, with TRBD2 matching over 7 bases. CDR1 is SGHNT, CDR2 YYREEE, per germline (reference sequence). Losses at the gene ends were 1 base for V and 6 bases for J; bases not matched to a gene: 7. The CDR3 consists of 15 residues. The CDR3 spells CASSLRRETTNEQFF. For the CDR3, the DNA is TGTGCCAGCAGCTTGCGGCGGGAGACCACCAATGAGCAGTTCTTC.

The genes are TRBV5-4 and TRBJ2-2; D possibly matches TRBD1 or TRBD2 (5 bases each). The CDR3 has 16 residues. Germline V CDR1 and CDR2: SGHNT, YYREEE (reference sequence). V lost 0 bases to trimming and J lost 0 bases, with 9 bases between them. The CDR3 region is CASSLVGRTNTGELFF. The CDR3 region has the DNA TGTGCCAGCAGCTTGGTGGGACGAACGAACACCGGGGAGCTGTTTTTT.

This chain joins TRBV6-5 and TRBJ1-2; D is undetermined. Germline loops: CDR1 MNHEY, CDR2 SVGAGI. The CDR3 runs to 13 residues. Between the trimmed V and J ends, which lost 6 bases and 2 bases, there was a span of 10 bases. CDR3 amino acids: CASRTGNNYGYTF. The CDR3 bases are TGTGCCAGCAGAACCGGGAACAACTATGGCTACACCTTC.

The chain uses TRBV7-9 and TRBJ2-2; D is tentatively TRBD1 or TRBD2 (5 bases each). V lost 5 bases, J lost 3 bases, and 16 bases lay in between. This CDR3 is built from 16 residues. In germline, CDR1 is SEHNR, CDR2 FQNEAQ (reference sequence). Written as DNA, the CDR3 is TGTGCCAGCAGCCCTACGGGACCAGTATACACCGGGGAGCTGTTTTTT. Protein sequence: CASSPTGPVYTGELFF.

This chain joins TRBV7-9 and TRBJ2-1, with D tentatively TRBD1 or TRBD2 (5 bases each). Per germline, CDR1 SEHNR and CDR2 FQNEAQ (reference sequence). V lost 10 bases and J lost 8, with 24 bases in between. The CDR3 has 15 amino acids. The CDR3 nucleotides are TGTGCCACCATGGGGGTGGGAGTTAGGGCGGATGAGCAGTTCTTC. Protein: CATMGVGVRADEQFF. Full variable domain (rest looked up from reference TRBV7-9 and TRBJ2-1): DTGVSQNPRHKITKRGQNVTFRCDPISEHNRLYWYRQTLGQGPEFLTYFQNEAQLEKSRLLSDRFSAERPKGSFSTLEIQRTEQGDSAMYLCATMGVGVRADEQFFGPGTRLTVL.

The V gene is TRBV27, the J gene TRBJ1-2; 7 bases are a match to TRBD1. J lost 7 bases, V lost 0 bases, and 2 bases had no gene match. The CDR3 consists of 13 residues. CDR1 and CDR2 (germline): MNHEY, SMNVEV (reference sequence). For the CDR3, the DNA is TGTGCCAGCAGTTTATCATACAGGGGTGGCTACACCTTC. Translation gives CASSLSYRGGYTF.

The chain has TRBV27 and TRBJ2-1; 13 positions agree with TRBD2. This CDR3 spans 17 amino acids. Germline values: CDR1 MNHEY, CDR2 SMNVEV (reference sequence). With 3 bases clipped from V and 9 bases from J, the junction kept 11 bases outside the gene matches. Here the CDR3 DNA reads TGTGCCAGCAGTTTCCTGACCGGGACTAGCGGGACAGGTGAGCAGTTCTTC. Amino acid sequence: CASSFLTGTSGTGEQFF.

The V and J genes are TRBV9 and TRBJ2-1; D call uncertain. Germline values: CDR1 SGDLS, CDR2 YYNGEE. The CDR3 totals 13 residues. V was trimmed by 6 bases and J by 2 bases, leaving 9 bases between them. CDR3 in DNA: TGTGCCAGCACCCCCGGCCCCTACAATGAGCAGTTCTTC. Its protein product is CASTPGPYNEQFF.

The chain is built from TRBV9 and TRBJ2-1; 8 bases line up with TRBD2. V was pared by 4 bases and J by 10 bases, with 22 bases of the junction left unmatched. CDR1 SGDLS and CDR2 YYNGEE come from the germline V gene. This CDR3 is built from 18 residues. The CDR3 sequence is CASSTPRGGGAPTIEQFF. CDR3 coding DNA: TGTGCCAGCAGCACACCCCGGGGGGGAGGGGCTCCTACAATCGAGCAGTTCTTC.

V is TRBV6-5 and J is TRBJ2-5, with D tentatively TRBD1 (5 bases). This CDR3 spans 12 amino acids. Germline-derived CDR1 and CDR2 are MNHEY and SVGAGI. V shed 8 bases and J shed 5 bases, with 12 bases lying between them. The CDR3 region is CASAQGGETQYF. Here the CDR3 DNA reads TGTGCCAGCGCCCAGGGTGGGGAGACCCAGTACTTC.

In the case of this clone: This sample also contains other DNA sequences that code for the same CDR3. The chain has TRBV2 and TRBJ2-7; D perhaps matches TRBD2 (6 bases). CDR1 and CDR2 (germline): SNHLY, FYNNEI. The CDR3 has 14 amino acids. The V and J ends lost 3 bases and 1 base respectively, with 10 bases between them. The CDR3 DNA reads as TGTGCCAGCAGTGAGCCCCGGGGGTCCTACGAGCAGTACTTC. Translation gives CASSEPRGSYEQYF.

The chain joins TRBV28 to TRBJ1-1; D is unclear. This CDR3 comprises 13 residues. Between the trimmed V and J ends, which lost 6 bases and 3 bases, there was a span of 11 bases. Germline loops: CDR1 MDHEN, CDR2 SYDVKM. CDR3 nucleotide sequence: TGTGCCAGCAGCCCCCCAGCTTACACTGAAGCTTTCTTT. This encodes CASSPPAYTEAFF.

J is TRBJ1-2 and V is TRBV25-1; TRBD1 aligns across 7 bases. The CDR3 sequence is 13 residues long. V shed 6 bases, J shed 7 bases, and the junction held 8 bases outside the gene matches. Germline values: CDR1 MGHDK, CDR2 SYGVNS. The CDR3 loop reads CASSAGGRRGYTF. The CDR3 DNA is TGTGCCAGCAGCGCAGGGGGGCGTCGTGGCTACACCTTC.

The chain is built from TRBV7-9 and TRBJ2-5; TRBD2 aligns across 9 bases. V was pared by 8 bases and J by 4 bases, with 5 bases of the junction left unmatched. Germline CDR1 and CDR2: SEHNR and FQNEAQ (reference sequence). This CDR3 region has 13 residues. CDR3 sequence: CASGGGAAETQYF. The CDR3 coding sequence is TGTGCCAGCGGCGGGGGGGCCGCAGAGACCCAGTACTTC.

This rearrangement joins TRBV7-8 to TRBJ2-1, with 10 positions matching TRBD2. V lost 5 bases to trimming and J lost 4 bases; unmatched junction nucleotides: 5. Germline V gene lookup returns CDR1 SGHVS and CDR2 FQNEAQ. This CDR3 spans 15 amino acids. CDR3 bases: TGTGCCAGCAGCCAACGGACTAGCGGATACAATGAGCAGTTCTTC. This sequence encodes CASSQRTSGYNEQFF.

The chain employs TRBV19 and TRBJ2-7; D gene unclear. Trimming pared 3 bases from V and 2 bases from J, leaving 8 bases between. Germline V gene data show CDR1 as LNHDA and CDR2 as SQIVND (reference sequence). There are 13 residues in the CDR3. CDR3 protein: CASSITRTYEQYF. The DNA of the CDR3 is TGTGCCAGTAGTATTACCAGGACCTACGAGCAGTACTTC.

The V and J genes are TRBV5-8 and TRBJ1-5; D may be TRBD1 (6 bases). The CDR3 has 16 amino acids. Trimming took off 3 bases at V and 0 bases at J, with 13 bases between the two ends. Germline V gene sequence: CDR1 SGHTS, CDR2 YDEGEE. The CDR3 nucleotides read TGTGCCAGCAGCTCCGGGACAACGAATAGCAATCAGCCCCAGCATTTT. Protein: CASSSGTTNSNQPQHF.

The chain uses TRBV7-9 and TRBJ2-1; D might be TRBD1 or TRBD2, each matching 5 bases. Germline values: CDR1 SEHNR, CDR2 FQNEAQ (reference sequence). V was shortened by 5 bases and J by 6 bases, with 17 bases between the two germline ends. The CDR3 has 15 residues. This CDR3 is CASSVGTERGNEQFF. In nucleotides, the CDR3 is TGTGCCAGCAGCGTAGGGACGGAAAGGGGCAATGAGCAGTTCTTC.

The rearrangement joins TRBV9 to TRBJ2-7; tentative D call: TRBD2 (7 bases). Germline V CDR1 and CDR2: SGDLS, YYNGEE. Trimming stripped 0 bases from V and 8 bases from J, with 12 bases between. This CDR3 has 13 residues. CDR3 sequence reads: CASSVGGGDKQYF. The CDR3 bases are TGTGCCAGCAGCGTAGGAGGGGGGGATAAGCAGTACTTC.

This chain links TRBV5-6 with TRBJ2-3; TRBD2 aligns across 9 bases. Germline loops: CDR1 SGHDT, CDR2 YYEEEE. The V and J ends lost 2 bases and 2 bases, in that order; junction bases with no gene match: 6. The CDR3 is made up of 16 amino acids. For the CDR3, the DNA is TGTGCCAGCAGCTTACCGCGGGAGGGTGACACAGATACGCAGTATTTT. Its translation: CASSLPREGDTDTQYF.

The J gene is TRBJ2-5, the V gene TRBV7-6; D ambiguous. Trimming removed 1 base from V and 0 bases from J, with 9 bases in between. CDR3 size: 15 residues. Germline V gives CDR1 SGHVS, CDR2 FNYEAQ. This CDR3 is CASSLGMKNQETQYF. CDR3 DNA: TGTGCCAGCAGCTTAGGGATGAAGAACCAAGAGACCCAGTACTTC.

V usage is TRBV9 and J usage is TRBJ2-2; D is perhaps TRBD2 (6 bases). CDR1 is SGDLS, CDR2 YYNGEE, per germline. CDR3 length equals 15 residues. Trimming shortened V by 0 bases and J by 5 bases, and 11 bases separated the two germline ends. CDR3 amino acids: CASSVDLALTGELFF. In nucleotides, the CDR3 is TGTGCCAGCAGCGTAGACCTAGCGCTGACCGGGGAGCTGTTTTTT.

The rearrangement uses TRBV4-1 and TRBJ2-5, with 9 bases fitting TRBD2. The germline gives CDR1 MGHRA, CDR2 YSYEKL. The CDR3 loop spans 16 amino acids. V lost 1 base, J lost 4 bases, and 7 bases stayed unmatched. The DNA for the CDR3 is TGCGCCAGCAGCCAAGGGGCGCGGGAGGGGGTAGAGACCCAGTACTTC. It yields the protein CASSQGAREGVETQYF.

The chain recombines TRBV7-8 with TRBJ2-1; no definite D call. Germline V gene sequence: CDR1 SGHVS, CDR2 FQNEAQ. Trimming stripped 5 bases from V and 5 bases from J, with 19 bases between. The CDR3 is made up of 16 amino acids. CDR3 region: CASSPFSGPSNNEQFF. CDR3 coding DNA: TGTGCCAGCAGCCCCTTCTCCGGGCCTTCGAACAATGAGCAGTTCTTC.

This clone was seen more than once but under ten times. The genes are TRBV16 and TRBJ2-2; D uncertain. The V end was cut by 0 bases, the J end by 5 bases, with 4 bases between. This CDR3 comprises 13 residues. Germline CDR1 is KGHSY and CDR2 is FQNENV. Here the CDR3 DNA reads TGTGCCAGCAGCCAATCAGCAACCGGGGAGCTGTTTTTT. It yields the protein CASSQSATGELFF.

The chain couples TRBV28 to TRBJ2-1, with 9 bases fitting TRBD1. Losses at the gene ends were 6 bases for V and 8 bases for J; bases not matched to a gene: 8. This CDR3 is 14 amino acids long. Germline loops: CDR1 MDHEN, CDR2 SYDVKM. CDR3 amino acids: CASRNRGPSDEQFF. CDR3 bases: TGTGCCAGCAGAAACAGGGGGCCCAGCGATGAGCAGTTCTTC.

This clone was recorded once. The gene calls are TRBV5-1 and TRBJ2-7, with a weak D call TRBD2 (6 bases). CDR3 length: 15 residues. Trimming stripped 0 bases from V and 0 bases from J, with 10 bases between. Germline CDR1 is SGHRS and CDR2 is YFSETQ. CDR3 bases: TGCGCCAGCAGCTTGGAACCAGCGGGCTCCTACGAGCAGTACTTC. The encoded protein is CASSLEPAGSYEQYF.

This chain links TRBV29-1 with TRBJ1-5; 7 nucleotides line up with TRBD1. J gave up 3 bases and V 1 base, and 3 bases lay outside the gene matches. Germline-derived CDR1 and CDR2 are SQVTM and ANQGSEA. The CDR3 contains 14 residues. CDR3 region: CSVEGGTDNQPQHF. The CDR3, as DNA: TGCAGCGTTGAAGGCGGGACAGACAATCAGCCCCAGCATTTT.

The CDR3, as DNA: TGTGCCAGCAGTTTCGACAGAACTCTCTATGGCTACACCTTC. It codes for CASSFDRTLYGYTF. This chain joins TRBV5-6 and TRBJ1-2, with a weak D call TRBD1 (5 bases). Germline loops: CDR1 SGHDT, CDR2 YYEEEE. Deletions cut 5 bases from V and 4 bases from J, with 15 bases between. The CDR3 contains 14 residues.